Included here is one T cell receptor beta chain sequence, with context. The antigen it binds to is not known. No base quality information exists; no much larger clone differs at one position. Sequencer: Illumina MiSeq. Using fastp trimming at Q25 and MiXCR clonotype assembly, TCRdb reanalyzed the public sequencing data and kept in-frame beta chains. CDR3 protein duplicates are merged, each entry listing the most common genes and DNA. The sample table records 60,000 to 75,000 distinct CDR3 sequences; less than 25% of these occur just once. Jointly, the top ten make up more than 6.5% of the sample. The record originates from a study of type 1 regulatory T cells (dated by TCRdb to about 2021). In the study overall: An in vitro protocol by which a Tr1-enriched, alloantigen-specific CD4 T cell product named T-allo10 was generated was characterized in the study. Patients with hematological malignancies who were receiving allogeneic hematopoietic stem cell transplantation were the group in which T-allo10 was being clinically evaluated.

Overall study results and their limits: Tr1 cells showed a more restricted TCR repertoire than non-Tr1 cells, which the study interpreted as alloantigen-induced clonal expansion.

This receptor was identified in a human donor in good health. The specimen was cultured type 1 regulatory T (Tr1) cells, either the whole culture or a sorted fraction (not recorded which). This specimen's cell subset or site label, per the study, means: type 1 regulatory T cells sorted from the T-allo10 product.

The DNA reads as follows: TGCAGTGCTAGCGGGGTGGGAGTTAGCGATGAGCAGTTCTTC. It specifies CSASGVGVSDEQFF. Recombination joined TRBV20-1 with TRBJ2-1, and the D gene may be TRBD2, 5 bases matching. The germline V gene (reference sequence) supplies CDR1 DFQATT and CDR2 SNEGSKA. The CDR3 spans 14 residues, from the cysteine through the phenylalanine. Just CDR3 DNA is preserved here, 42 bases in frame from base 1. V is reduced by 3 bases and J by 8 bases, leaving a spacing of 17 bases between them.